This TCR beta chain is drawn from a study of T-cell reconstitution after alpha-beta-depleted transplantation in children. Preparation of the TCRbeta library was carried out with unique molecular identifiers. In TCRdb, the PCR reads were re-called with MiXCR into one record per CDR3 protein. In the table there are 150,000 to 250,000 distinct CDR3 sequences, approximately 14% of which are singletons. This clonotype was recorded many times. The CDR3 spans 14 residues. Looked up from germline, CDR1 is MNHEY and CDR2 is SVGEGT. Trimming removed 4 bases from V and 10 bases from J; junction bases left unmatched: 12.

The chain links TRBV6-2 or TRBV6-3 to TRBJ2-5, with 7 bases that match TRBD2. Specimen: PBMCs from the stem cell graft donor, collected from the stem cell graft. This clonotype was sampled from a human donor who donated a stem cell graft to a child with acute lymphoblastic leukemia. The CDR3 loop is CASSLISAGVSQYF. The CDR3 coding sequence is TGTGCCAGCAGTTTGATTTCGGCGGGAGTAAGCCAGTACTTC.